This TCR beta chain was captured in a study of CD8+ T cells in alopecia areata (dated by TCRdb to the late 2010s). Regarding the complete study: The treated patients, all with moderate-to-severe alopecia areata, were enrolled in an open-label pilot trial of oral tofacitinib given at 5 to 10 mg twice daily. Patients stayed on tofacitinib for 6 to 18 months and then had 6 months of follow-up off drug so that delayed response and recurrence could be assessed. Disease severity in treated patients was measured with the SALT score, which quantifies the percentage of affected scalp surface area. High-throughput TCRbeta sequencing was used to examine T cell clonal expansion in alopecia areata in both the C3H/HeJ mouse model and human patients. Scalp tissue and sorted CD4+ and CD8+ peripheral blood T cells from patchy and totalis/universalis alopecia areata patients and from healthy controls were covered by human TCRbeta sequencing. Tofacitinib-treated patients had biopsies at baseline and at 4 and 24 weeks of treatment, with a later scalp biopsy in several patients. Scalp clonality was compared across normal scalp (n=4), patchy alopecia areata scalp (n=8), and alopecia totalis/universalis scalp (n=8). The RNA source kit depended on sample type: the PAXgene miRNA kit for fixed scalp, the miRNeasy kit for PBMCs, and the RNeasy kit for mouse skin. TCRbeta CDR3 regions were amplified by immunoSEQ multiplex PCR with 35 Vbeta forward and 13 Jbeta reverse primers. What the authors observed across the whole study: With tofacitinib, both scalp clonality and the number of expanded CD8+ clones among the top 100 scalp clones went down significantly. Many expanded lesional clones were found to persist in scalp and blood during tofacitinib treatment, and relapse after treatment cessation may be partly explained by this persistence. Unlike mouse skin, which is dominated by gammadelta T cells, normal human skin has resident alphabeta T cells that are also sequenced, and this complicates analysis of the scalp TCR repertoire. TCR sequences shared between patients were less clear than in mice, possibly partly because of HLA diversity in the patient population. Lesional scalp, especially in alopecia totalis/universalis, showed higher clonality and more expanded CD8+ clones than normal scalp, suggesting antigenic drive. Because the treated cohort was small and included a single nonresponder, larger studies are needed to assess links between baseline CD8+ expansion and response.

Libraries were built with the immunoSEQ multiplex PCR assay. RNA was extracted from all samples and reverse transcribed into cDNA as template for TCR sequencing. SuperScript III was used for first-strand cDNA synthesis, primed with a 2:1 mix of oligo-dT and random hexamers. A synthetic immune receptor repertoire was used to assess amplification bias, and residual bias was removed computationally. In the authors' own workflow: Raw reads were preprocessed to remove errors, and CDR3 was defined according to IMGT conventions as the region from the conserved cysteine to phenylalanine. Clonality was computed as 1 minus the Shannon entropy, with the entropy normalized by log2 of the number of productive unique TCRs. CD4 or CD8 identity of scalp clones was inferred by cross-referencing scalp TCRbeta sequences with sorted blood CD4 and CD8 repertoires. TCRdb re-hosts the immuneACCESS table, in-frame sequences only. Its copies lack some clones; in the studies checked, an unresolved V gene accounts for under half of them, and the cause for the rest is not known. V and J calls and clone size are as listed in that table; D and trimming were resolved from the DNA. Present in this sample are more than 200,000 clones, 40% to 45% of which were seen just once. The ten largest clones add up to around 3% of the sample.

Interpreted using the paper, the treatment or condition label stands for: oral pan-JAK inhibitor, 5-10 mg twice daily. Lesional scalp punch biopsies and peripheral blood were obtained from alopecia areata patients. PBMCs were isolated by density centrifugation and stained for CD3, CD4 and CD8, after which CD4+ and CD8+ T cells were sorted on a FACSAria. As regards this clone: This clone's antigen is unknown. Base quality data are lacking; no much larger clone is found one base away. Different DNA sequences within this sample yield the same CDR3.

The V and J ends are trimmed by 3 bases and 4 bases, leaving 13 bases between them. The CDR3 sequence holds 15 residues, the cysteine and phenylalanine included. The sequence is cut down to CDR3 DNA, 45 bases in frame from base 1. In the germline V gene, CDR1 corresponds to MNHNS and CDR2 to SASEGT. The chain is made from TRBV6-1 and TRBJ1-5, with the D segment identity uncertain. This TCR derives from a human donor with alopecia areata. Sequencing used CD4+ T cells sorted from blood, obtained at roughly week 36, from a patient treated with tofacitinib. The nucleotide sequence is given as TGTGCCAGCAGTGAGTCCGGGAATGGTAATCAGCCCCAGCATTTT. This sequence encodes CASSESGNGNQPQHF.